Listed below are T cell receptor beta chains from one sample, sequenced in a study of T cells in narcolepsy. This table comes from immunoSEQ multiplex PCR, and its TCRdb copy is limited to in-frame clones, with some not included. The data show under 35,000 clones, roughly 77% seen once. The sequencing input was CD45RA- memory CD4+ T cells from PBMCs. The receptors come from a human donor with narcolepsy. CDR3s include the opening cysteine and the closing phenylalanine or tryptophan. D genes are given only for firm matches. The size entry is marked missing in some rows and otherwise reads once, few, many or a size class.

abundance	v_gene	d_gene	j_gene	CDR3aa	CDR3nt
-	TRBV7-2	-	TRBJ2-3	CASSLKRGDTQYF	TGTGCCAGCAGCTTAAAACGGGGGGATACGCAGTATTTT
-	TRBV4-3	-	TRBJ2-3	CASSQGSPITDTQYF	TGCGCCAGCAGCCAAGGGTCCCCTATCACAGATACGCAGTATTTT
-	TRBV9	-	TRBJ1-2	CASSVERNYGYTF	TGTGCCAGCAGCGTGGAACGAAACTATGGCTACACCTTC
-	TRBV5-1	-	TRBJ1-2	CASSYRGVLNRSSYGYTF	TGCGCCAGCAGCTACCGAGGGGTCCTCAATCGCTCCTCCTATGGCTACACCTTC
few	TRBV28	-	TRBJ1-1	CASISNTEAFF	TGTGCCAGCATCAGCAACACTGAAGCTTTCTTT
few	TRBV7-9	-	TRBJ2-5	CASSLSGRETQYF	TGTGCCAGCAGCCTAAGTGGGAGAGAGACCCAGTACTTC
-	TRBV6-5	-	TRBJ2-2	CASSYSMGNTGELFF	TGTGCCAGCAGTTACTCTATGGGGAACACCGGGGAGCTGTTTTTT
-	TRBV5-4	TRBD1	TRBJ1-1	CASSPWDRNTEAFF	TGTGCCAGCAGCCCGTGGGACAGGAACACTGAAGCTTTCTTT
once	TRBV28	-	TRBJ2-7	CASSLFVRPHEQYF	TGTGCCAGCAGTTTATTCGTGCGGCCCCACGAGCAGTACTTC
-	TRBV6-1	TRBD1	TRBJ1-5	CASSENGQAQNQPQHF	TGTGCCAGCAGTGAAAATGGACAGGCCCAGAATCAGCCCCAGCATTTT
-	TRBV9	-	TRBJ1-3	CASSPRGGSPGNTIYF	TGTGCCAGCAGCCCGAGGGGGGGCTCTCCCGGAAACACCATATATTTT
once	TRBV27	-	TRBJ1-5	CASSLGRQNQPQHF	TGTGCCAGCAGTTTAGGTCGACAAAATCAGCCCCAGCATTTT
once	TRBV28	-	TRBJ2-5	CASSRGQSAQETQYF	TGTGCCAGCAGTAGAGGACAGTCGGCCCAAGAGACCCAGTACTTC
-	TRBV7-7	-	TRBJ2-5	CASSLGPGTQETQYF	TGTGCTAGCAGCTTAGGGCCAGGGACCCAAGAGACCCAGTACTTC
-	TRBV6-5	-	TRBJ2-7	CASSYKAETGYEQYF	TGTGCCAGCAGTTACAAGGCGGAGACTGGTTACGAGCAGTACTTC
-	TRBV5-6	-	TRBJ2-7	CASSFLHEQYF	TGTGCCAGCAGCTTTCTCCACGAGCAGTACTTC
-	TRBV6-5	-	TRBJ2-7	CASSRPGTYEQYF	TGTGCCAGCAGTCGGCCGGGGACCTACGAGCAGTACTTC
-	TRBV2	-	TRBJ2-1	CASNRQIDNEQFF	TGTGCCAGCAATAGGCAGATCGACAATGAGCAGTTCTTC
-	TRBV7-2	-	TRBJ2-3	CASSAGGRAGTDTQYF	TGTGCCAGCAGCGCCGGCGGGCGAGCAGGGACAGATACGCAGTATTTT
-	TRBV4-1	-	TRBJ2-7	CASSLGYEQYF	TGCGCCAGCAGCCTCGGGTACGAGCAGTACTTC
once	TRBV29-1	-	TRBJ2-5	CSGDIGETQYF	TGCAGCGGGGACATTGGAGAGACCCAGTACTTC
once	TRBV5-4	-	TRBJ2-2	CASSKNRATNTGELFF	TGTGCCAGCAGCAAGAATCGGGCCACGAACACCGGGGAGCTGTTTTTT
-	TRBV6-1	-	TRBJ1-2	CASRTGPPNYGYTF	TGTGCCAGCAGGACGGGGCCTCCTAACTATGGCTACACCTTC
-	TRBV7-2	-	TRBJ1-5	CASSLASGLNQPQHF	TGTGCCAGCAGCTTAGCTTCGGGATTAAATCAGCCCCAGCATTTT
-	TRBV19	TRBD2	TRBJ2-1	CASTHTSKGRGNEQFF	TGTGCCAGTACCCACACCAGTAAGGGGAGGGGAAATGAGCAGTTCTTC
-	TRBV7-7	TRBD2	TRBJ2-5	CASSSGGVQETQYF	TGTGCCAGCAGCTCGGGGGGGGTTCAAGAGACCCAGTACTTC
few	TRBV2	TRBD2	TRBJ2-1	CASRLRASAGSYNEQFF	TGTGCCAGCAGACTCAGGGCGTCAGCGGGAAGCTACAATGAGCAGTTCTTC
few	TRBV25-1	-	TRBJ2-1	CASTGLREQFF	TGTGCCAGCACTGGTTTGCGCGAGCAGTTCTTC
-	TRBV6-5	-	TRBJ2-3	CASSYPSGSTDTQYF	TGTGCCAGCAGTTACCCAAGCGGGAGCACAGATACGCAGTATTTT
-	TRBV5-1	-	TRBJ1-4	CASSPGRGNEKLFF	TGCGCCAGCAGCCCGGGCCGGGGAAATGAAAAACTGTTTTTT
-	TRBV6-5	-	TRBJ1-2	CASTPGVTNYGYTF	TGTGCCAGCACCCCGGGGGTTACTAACTATGGCTACACCTTC
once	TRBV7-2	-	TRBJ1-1	CASSLGRNTEAFF	TGTGCCAGCAGCTTGGGGCGGAACACTGAAGCTTTCTTT
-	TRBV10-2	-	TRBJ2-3	CASSENQGGDTQYF	TGCGCCAGCAGTGAGAATCAGGGCGGGGATACGCAGTATTTT
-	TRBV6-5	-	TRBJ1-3	CASSFRGRLAGNTIYF	TGTGCCAGCAGTTTCCGGGGGCGACTGGCTGGAAACACCATATATTTT
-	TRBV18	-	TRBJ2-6	CASSRTGLPGANVLTF	TGTGCCAGCTCAAGAACAGGGCTGCCTGGGGCCAACGTCCTGACTTTC